This T cell receptor beta chain was profiled in a study of T cells in Graves' hyperthyroidism and ophthalmopathy. Looking at the study overall: The blood sample was taken at first diagnosis, before treatment began. Study-level points and caveats: Most clonotypes expanded in the thyroid (above 0.001) were also present in blood.

This clonotype was seen many times. Its antigen is not identified. Trimming left V 4 bases short and J 3 bases short, with 9 bases between. This CDR3 region has 13 residues. Germline V gene sequence: CDR1 SNHLY, CDR2 FYNNEI. Template material for amplifying TCR beta CDR3 regions consisted of RNA transcripts. TCR CDR3 underwent first-round RT-PCR with the HTBI primer set. TCRdb re-analysed the multiplex PCR reads in MiXCR, keeping a single row per CDR3 protein. The sample has around 560,000 distinct CDR3 sequences; roughly 17% are singletons. The chain recombines TRBV2 with TRBJ1-2; a possible D gene is TRBD1 (6 bases). Sequencing was carried out using blood. The sequence came from a woman younger than 35 with Graves' hyperthyroidism. For the CDR3, the DNA is TGTGCCAGCAGTGCCCGACAGGACTATGGCTACACCTTC. This codes for CASSARQDYGYTF. Full variable domain (remainder filled in from reference TRBV2 and TRBJ1-2): EPEVTQTPSHQVTQMGQEVILRCVPISNHLYFYWYRQILGQKVEFLVSFYNNEISEKSEIFDDQFSVERPDGSNFTLKIRSTKLEDSAMYFCASSARQDYGYTFGSGTRLTVV.